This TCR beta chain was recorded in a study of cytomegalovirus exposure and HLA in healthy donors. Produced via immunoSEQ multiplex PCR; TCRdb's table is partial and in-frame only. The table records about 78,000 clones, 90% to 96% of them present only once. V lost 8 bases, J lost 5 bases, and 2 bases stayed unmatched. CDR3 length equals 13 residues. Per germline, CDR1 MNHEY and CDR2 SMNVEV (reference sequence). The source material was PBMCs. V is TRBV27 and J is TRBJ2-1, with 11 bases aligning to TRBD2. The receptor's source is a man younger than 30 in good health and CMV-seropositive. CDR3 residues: CASGTSGNNEQFF. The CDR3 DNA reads TGTGCCAGCGGGACTAGCGGCAACAATGAGCAGTTCTTC.